A single T cell receptor beta chain is shown here with its context. No antigen is known for it. Primed by a sample-barcoded 5' primer and a J-beta primer mix, a second PCR proceeded for 7 to 11 cycles. Each cDNA molecule carried a tag from a template-switch adaptor that contained 12 random nucleotides. TCRdb analysed the 5' RACE reads with MiXCR anew, one entry per CDR3 protein. The table includes hundreds of thousands of distinct CDR3 sequences, under 70% detected once. This entry belongs to a study of blood T cells in healthy people across ages. Study conclusions and caveats: Significant beta diversity loss was already apparent by age around 40, declining roughly linearly. Higher naive T cell percentage went strongly together with higher TCR beta diversity. The study regarded diversity estimates from one million T cells as underestimates.

The V and J ends lost 3 bases and 4 bases respectively, with 11 bases between them. This CDR3 is built from 14 residues. The germline V gene encodes CDR1 SNHLY and CDR2 FYNNEI. Material: blood. The rearrangement links TRBV2 to TRBJ2-3; D ambiguous. The origin of this receptor is a man in his sixties in good health. In DNA form, the CDR3 reads TGTGCCAGCAGTGAGGAGTTTGCATCAGATACGCAGTATTTT. Residues: CASSEEFASDTQYF.